This T cell receptor (beta chain) was identified during a study of blood T cell repertoires in COVID-19. Background on the study: The samples span acute and convalescent COVID-19 from the United States, Italy and Spain. PBMCs, B-cell-depleted T cells, or T cells were the source of the cDNA or gDNA that made up the material.

As handled by the study authors: Counts of nucleated cells, estimated from reference gene primer amplification, were obtained. TCRdb's copy holds only in-frame clones and misses some; the assay was immunoSEQ multiplex PCR. That table is the source of V, J and clone size, and D and trimming were worked out from the DNA. The sample has about 210,000 clones; over 75% are singletons. This CDR3 spans 13 amino acids. With 5 bases removed from V and 1 base from J, the gap between germline ends came to 8 bases. Germline-derived CDR1 and CDR2 are SGHNT and YENEEA. The sequence was obtained from a human donor in a cohort sampled during active COVID-19. The chain joins TRBV11-3 to TRBJ1-1; D possibly corresponds to TRBD1 (6 bases). The sequenced sample consisted of peripheral blood. The CDR3 DNA sequence: TGTGCCAGCAGCACCAGGGGGAACACTGAAGCTTTCTTT. This gives the protein CASSTRGNTEAFF.